Listed below are T cell receptor beta chains from one sample, sequenced in a study of blood T cell repertoires in COVID-19. This table comes from immunoSEQ multiplex PCR, and its TCRdb copy is limited to in-frame clones, with some not included. This table has 110,000 to 150,000 clones, more than 75% appearing once. What was sequenced was peripheral blood. All receptors derive from a human donor in a cohort sampled during active COVID-19. CDR3s leave out the opening cysteine and the closing phenylalanine or tryptophan. Fields, in order: J gene, V gene, CDR3 protein.

TRBJ1-5 | TRBV19 | ATLERDSLNQPQH
TRBJ2-1 | TRBV24-1 | ATSGDRGIVDEQF
TRBJ1-2 | TRBV30 | ALNKGAKGGYT
TRBJ2-3 | TRBV18 | ASSPDRAITDTQY
TRBJ2-7 | TRBV11-2 | ASSLVETSGSEQY
TRBJ1-1 | TRBV19 | ASSHGQWNTEAF
TRBJ2-1 | TRBV2 | ASSEHSGTYNEQF
TRBJ1-2 | TRBV3-1/TRBV3-2 | ASSQFAGIDGYT
TRBJ2-5 | TRBV9 | ASSVGGGTKETQY
TRBJ2-1 | TRBV2 | ASSEARNNEQF
TRBJ2-1 | TRBV6-4 | ASSVESQNEQF
TRBJ2-1 | TRBV19 | ASRSGGVNNEQF
TRBJ2-6 | TRBV28 | ASRPQTGAGANVLT
TRBJ1-6 | TRBV30 | AWKRDRGTNSPLH
TRBJ1-4 | TRBV30 | AWSFRVSDEKLF
TRBJ2-7 | TRBV25-1 | ASVRQGAYEQY
TRBJ2-3 | TRBV5-1 | ASSSTGSTDTQY
TRBJ2-1 | TRBV28 | ASTIGGERYNEQF
TRBJ2-4 | TRBV30 | AWTGGANIQY
TRBJ1-4 | TRBV7-8 | ASSLTGRGRTNEKLF
TRBJ1-1 | TRBV12-3/TRBV12-4 | ASSLRRNTEAF
TRBJ2-1 | TRBV7-3 | ASSAGTSGAPSYNEQF
TRBJ1-1 | TRBV10-3 | AISLQGNTEAF
TRBJ2-7 | TRBV19 | ASSQNRGEQY
TRBJ1-1 | TRBV28 | ASSLFRVNTEAF
TRBJ1-4 | TRBV20-1 | SASLQAGEKLF
TRBJ2-2 | TRBV27 | ASSLGVAGRNTGELF
TRBJ1-2 | TRBV5-4 | ASSPEGGSIYGYT
TRBJ2-4 | TRBV28 | ASSFGQGLRNIQY
TRBJ2-7 | TRBV30 | AWSSGISGVFSYEQY
TRBJ1-1 | TRBV6-5 | ASTHREMTTEAF
TRBJ2-5 | TRBV18 | ASSPPGQGAWGRETQY
TRBJ2-3 | TRBV7-3 | ASSSTSGLAGGPDTQY
TRBJ2-7 | TRBV14 | ASSRDRGRPSSYEQY
TRBJ1-1 | TRBV24-1 | ATREGAAGNTEAF
TRBJ1-6 | TRBV7-9 | ASSFRDRYNSPLH
TRBJ2-1 | TRBV6-5 | ASSYFGVSYNEQF
TRBJ2-7 | TRBV11-2 | ASSPRRDSLTYEQY
TRBJ2-1 | TRBV24-1 | ATSVAAGNEQF
TRBJ2-1 | TRBV6-6 | ASTPAGASGGAKQF
TRBJ2-2 | TRBV30 | AWTRTGTTGELF
TRBJ1-4 | TRBV5-6 | ASSLTATNEKLF
TRBJ2-3 | TRBV19 | ASSMGLASRADTQY
TRBJ1-1 | TRBV7-3 | ASSFGQMNTEAF
TRBJ2-3 | TRBV10-3 | AISGAVAGEGPGTDTQY
TRBJ1-2 | TRBV28 | ASSPGQGSYGYT
TRBJ2-4 | TRBV15 | ATSIGQVLAKNIQY
TRBJ2-7 | TRBV7-9 | ASSPRWGGSYEQY
TRBJ2-5 | TRBV13 | ASSPPGGWRTQY
TRBJ2-2 | TRBV5-4 | ASSPRDRGRPGELF
TRBJ1-4 | TRBV2 | ASRNGSLTRKLF
TRBJ2-3 | TRBV5-6 | ASSFRSGGRTTDTQY
TRBJ2-7 | TRBV11-2 | ASSSKGLDWRYEQY
TRBJ1-6 | TRBV19 | ASSRRTGDLYNSPLH
TRBJ2-1 | TRBV5-1 | ASSLGAGGFNNEQF
TRBJ2-3 | TRBV7-3 | ASSFSSTDTQY
TRBJ2-7 | TRBV7-3 | ASSPSGTSYEQY
TRBJ2-1 | TRBV7-9 | ASRALHGEQF
TRBJ2-7 | TRBV5-1 | ASTYEEQY